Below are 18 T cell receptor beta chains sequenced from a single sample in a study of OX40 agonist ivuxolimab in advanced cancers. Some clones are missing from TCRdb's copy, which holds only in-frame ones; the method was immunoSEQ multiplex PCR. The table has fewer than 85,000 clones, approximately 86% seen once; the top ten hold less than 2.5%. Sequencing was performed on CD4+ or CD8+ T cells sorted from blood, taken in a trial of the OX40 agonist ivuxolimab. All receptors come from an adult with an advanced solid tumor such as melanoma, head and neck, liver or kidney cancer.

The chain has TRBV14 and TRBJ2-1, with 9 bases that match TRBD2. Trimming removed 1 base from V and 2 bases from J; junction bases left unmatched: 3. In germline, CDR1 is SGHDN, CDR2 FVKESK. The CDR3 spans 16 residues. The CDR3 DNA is TGTGCCAGCAGCCAAGGCGGGGGGGCTGCCTACAATGAGCAGTTCTTC. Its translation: CASSQGGGAAYNEQFF.

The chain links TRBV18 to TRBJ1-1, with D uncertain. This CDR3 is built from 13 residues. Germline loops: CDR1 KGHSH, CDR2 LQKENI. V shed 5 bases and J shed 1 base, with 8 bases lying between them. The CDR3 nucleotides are TGTGCCAGCTCAATTTTCACGAACACTGAAGCTTTCTTT. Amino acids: CASSIFTNTEAFF.

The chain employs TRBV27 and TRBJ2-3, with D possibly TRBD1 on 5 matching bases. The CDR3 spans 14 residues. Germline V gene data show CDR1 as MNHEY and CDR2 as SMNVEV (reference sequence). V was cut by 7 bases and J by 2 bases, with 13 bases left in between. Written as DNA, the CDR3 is TGTGCCAGCACTGACAGTTCGCACACAGATACGCAGTATTTT. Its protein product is CASTDSSHTDTQYF.

In nucleotides, the CDR3 is TGTGCCAGCAGATCGATGCTAGCTTCCTACGAGCAGTACTTC. Amino acid sequence: CASRSMLASYEQYF. The chain has TRBV7-2 and TRBJ2-7; TRBD2 is a possible D gene (5 bases). Germline CDR1 SGHTA, CDR2 FQGNSA. Trimming removed 6 bases at V and 1 base at J, with 13 bases between. The CDR3 length is 14 residues.

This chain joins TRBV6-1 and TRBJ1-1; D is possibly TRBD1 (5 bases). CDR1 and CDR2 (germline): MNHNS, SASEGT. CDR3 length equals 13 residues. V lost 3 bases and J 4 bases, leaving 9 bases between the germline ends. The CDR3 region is CASSDQGFTEAFF. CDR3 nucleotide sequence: TGTGCCAGCAGTGATCAGGGTTTCACTGAAGCTTTCTTT.

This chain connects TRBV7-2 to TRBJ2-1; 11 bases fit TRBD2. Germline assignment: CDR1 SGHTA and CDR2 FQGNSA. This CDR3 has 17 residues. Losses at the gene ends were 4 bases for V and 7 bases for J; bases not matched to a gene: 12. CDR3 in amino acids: CASSSSLTSGVKNEQFF. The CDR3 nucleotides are TGTGCCAGCAGCTCCTCCTTGACTAGCGGGGTTAAGAATGAGCAGTTCTTC.

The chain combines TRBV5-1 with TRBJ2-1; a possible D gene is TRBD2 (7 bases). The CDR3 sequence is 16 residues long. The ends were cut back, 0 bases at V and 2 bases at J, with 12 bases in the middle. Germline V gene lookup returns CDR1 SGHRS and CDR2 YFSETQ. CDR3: CASSLGGGVTYNEQFF. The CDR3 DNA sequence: TGCGCCAGCAGCTTGGGAGGGGGGGTCACCTACAATGAGCAGTTCTTC.

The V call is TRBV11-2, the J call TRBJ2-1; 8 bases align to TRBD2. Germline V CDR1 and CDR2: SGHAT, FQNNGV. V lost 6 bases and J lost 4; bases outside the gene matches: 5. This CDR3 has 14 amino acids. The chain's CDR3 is CASSGLAGYNEQFF. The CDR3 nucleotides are TGTGCCAGCAGTGGACTAGCAGGTTACAATGAGCAGTTCTTC.

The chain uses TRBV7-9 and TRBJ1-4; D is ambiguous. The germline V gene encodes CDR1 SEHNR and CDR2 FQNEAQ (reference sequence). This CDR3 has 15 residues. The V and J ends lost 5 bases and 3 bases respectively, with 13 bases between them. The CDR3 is CASSPSGRANEKLFF. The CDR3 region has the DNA TGTGCCAGCAGCCCCTCAGGTCGGGCTAATGAAAAACTGTTTTTT.

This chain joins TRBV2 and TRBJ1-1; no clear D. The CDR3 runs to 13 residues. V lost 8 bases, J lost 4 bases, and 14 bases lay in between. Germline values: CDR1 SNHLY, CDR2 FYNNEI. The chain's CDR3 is CASRTEVGTEAFF. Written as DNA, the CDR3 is TGTGCCAGCCGAACGGAGGTGGGCACTGAAGCTTTCTTT.

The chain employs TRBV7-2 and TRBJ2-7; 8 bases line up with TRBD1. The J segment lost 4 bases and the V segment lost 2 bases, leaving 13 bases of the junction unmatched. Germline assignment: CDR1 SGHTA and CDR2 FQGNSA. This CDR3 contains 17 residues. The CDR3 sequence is CASSLRGRQGAWYEQYF. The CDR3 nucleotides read TGTGCCAGCAGCTTAAGGGGGCGGCAGGGGGCTTGGTACGAGCAGTACTTC.

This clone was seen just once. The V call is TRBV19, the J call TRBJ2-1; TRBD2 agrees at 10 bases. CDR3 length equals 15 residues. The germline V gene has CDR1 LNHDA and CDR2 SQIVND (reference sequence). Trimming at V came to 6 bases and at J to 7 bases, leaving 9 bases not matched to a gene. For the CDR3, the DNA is TGTGCCAGTAGAGAAGAGGCTAGCGGGAGTAATGAGCAGTTCTTC. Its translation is CASREEASGSNEQFF. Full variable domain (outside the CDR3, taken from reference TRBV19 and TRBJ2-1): DGGITQSPKYLFRKEGQNVTLSCEQNLNHDAMYWYRQDPGQGLRLIYYSQIVNDFQKGDIAEGYSVSREKKESFPLTVTSAQKNPTAFYLCASREEASGSNEQFFGPGTRLTVL.

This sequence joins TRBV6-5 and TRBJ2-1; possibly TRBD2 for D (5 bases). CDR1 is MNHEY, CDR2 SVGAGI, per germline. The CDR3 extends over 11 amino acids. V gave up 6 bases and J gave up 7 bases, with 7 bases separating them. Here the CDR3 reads CASSRRNEQFF. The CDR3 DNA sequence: TGTGCCAGCAGCAGGAGGAATGAGCAGTTCTTC.

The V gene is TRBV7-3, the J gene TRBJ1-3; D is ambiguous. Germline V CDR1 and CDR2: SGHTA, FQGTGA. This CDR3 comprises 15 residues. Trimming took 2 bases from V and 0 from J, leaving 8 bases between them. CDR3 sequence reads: CASSLVGNSGNTIYF. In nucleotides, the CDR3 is TGTGCCAGCAGCTTAGTCGGGAACTCTGGAAACACCATATATTTT.

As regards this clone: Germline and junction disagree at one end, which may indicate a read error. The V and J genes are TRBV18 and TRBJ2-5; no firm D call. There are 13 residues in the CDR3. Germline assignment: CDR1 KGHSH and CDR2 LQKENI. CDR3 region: CASSPPGQEAQYF. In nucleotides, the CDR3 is TGTGCCAGCTCACCACCGGGCCAAGAGGCCCAGTACTTC.

The CDR3 DNA reads TGTGCCACCAGTCCCGGGACGGGAGGAGAGACCCAGTACTTC. Translation: CATSPGTGGETQYF. The chain joins TRBV15 to TRBJ2-5; TRBD2 matches 7 bases. Trimming removed 6 bases from V and 4 bases from J; junction bases left unmatched: 8. The CDR3 length is 14 residues. Germline V lookup: CDR1 LNHNV, CDR2 YYDKDF (reference sequence).

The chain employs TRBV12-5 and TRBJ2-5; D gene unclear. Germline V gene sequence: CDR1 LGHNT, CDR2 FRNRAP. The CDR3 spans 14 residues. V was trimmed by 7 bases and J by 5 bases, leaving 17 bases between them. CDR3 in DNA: TGTGCTAGTGCCACCTTCGACGGTGGGGAGACCCAGTACTTC. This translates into CASATFDGGETQYF.

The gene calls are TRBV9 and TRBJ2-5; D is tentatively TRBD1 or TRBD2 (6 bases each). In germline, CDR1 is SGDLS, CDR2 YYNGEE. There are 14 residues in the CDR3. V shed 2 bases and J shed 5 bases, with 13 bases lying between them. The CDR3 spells CASSVVGGGETQYF. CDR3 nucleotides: TGTGCCAGCAGCGTTGTGGGGGGCGGTGAGACCCAGTACTTC.